This TCR beta chain was captured in a study of T cell repertoires in cytomegalovirus infection. General study findings and limits: Dominant in the ex vivo response were TCR beta clonotypes restricted by HLA-C and specific for CMV.

TCRdb reprocessed the reads with MiXCR, giving one entry per CDR3 protein. The sample consists of 100,000 to 150,000 distinct CDR3 sequences, roughly a quarter of them appearing once. V dropped 4 bases and J dropped 0; count of bases not matched to a gene: 1. The CDR3 length is 15 residues. The germline V gene encodes CDR1 LGHNT and CDR2 FRNRAP. This clonotype showed up just a few times. Its antigen is as yet unknown. The chain is built from TRBV12-5 and TRBJ2-1, with 9 nucleotides matching TRBD1. The origin of this receptor is a human donor in good health (CMV status not recorded). Some clones in this sample may be carry-over from other donors' samples. Sequenced input: PBMCs, sequenced either directly or after in vitro stimulation (not recorded which). CDR3 sequence: CASGSTGGSYNEQFF. CDR3 coding DNA: TGTGCTAGTGGTTCGACAGGGGGCTCCTACAATGAGCAGTTCTTC.